This entry features one T cell receptor beta chain sequence. The data stem from a study of T cell changes during pregnancy in multiple sclerosis. The method was immunoSEQ multiplex PCR; TCRdb's version includes in-frame clones alone and lacks a portion of them. The data show about 29,000 clones, just over 90% seen once. CDR1 WSHSY and CDR2 SAAADI come from the germline V gene. J lost 4 bases, V lost 6 bases, and 7 bases had no gene match. The CDR3 loop spans 15 amino acids. The chain employs TRBV10-2 and TRBJ2-3, with 10 bases aligning to TRBD2. The specimen was CD8+ T cells from peripheral blood mononuclear cells, collected before pregnancy. The TCR was taken from a female donor with multiple sclerosis, enrolled in a pregnancy study. The CDR3 here is CASRGAGGPSDTQYF. The CDR3 DNA reads TGCGCCAGCAGAGGAGCGGGGGGGCCATCAGATACGCAGTATTTT.